This TCR beta chain was sequenced in a study of blood T cell repertoires in COVID-19. Whole-study context: T cells, B-cell-depleted T cells, or PBMCs supplied cDNA or gDNA.

Germline lookup yields CDR1 SGHRS and CDR2 YFSETQ. There are 16 residues in the CDR3. The ends lost 2 bases at V and 7 bases at J; junction bases unmatched: 9. As handled by the study authors: Reference gene primer amplification gave nucleated cell count estimates. Assay used: immunoSEQ multiplex PCR; TCRdb lists only in-frame clones, some missing. V and J calls and clone size are those listed in that table; D and trimming were worked out from the DNA. The profile shows about 220,000 clones, 75% to 85% of them singletons. This receptor was identified in a man aged 45-65 years with active or convalescent COVID-19. The V gene is TRBV5-1, the J gene TRBJ2-2; 9 bases are shared with TRBD2. Sequencing was done on a sample of peripheral blood. CDR3 bases: TGCGCCAGCAGCTTTTCCCTAGCGGGGTCAAACGGGGAGCTGTTTTTT. Protein sequence: CASSFSLAGSNGELFF.